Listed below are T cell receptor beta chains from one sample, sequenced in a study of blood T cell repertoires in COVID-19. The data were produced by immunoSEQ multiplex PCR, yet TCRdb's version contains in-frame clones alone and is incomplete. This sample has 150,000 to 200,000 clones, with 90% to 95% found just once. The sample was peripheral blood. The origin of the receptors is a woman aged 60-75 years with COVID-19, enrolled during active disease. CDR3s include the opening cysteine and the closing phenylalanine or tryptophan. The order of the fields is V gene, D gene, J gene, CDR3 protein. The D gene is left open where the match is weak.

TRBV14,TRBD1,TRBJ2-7,CASSNPGQGYLEQYF
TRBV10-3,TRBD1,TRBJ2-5,CAISTGTGGEETQYF
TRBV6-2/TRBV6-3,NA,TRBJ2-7,CASSAGLSYEQYF
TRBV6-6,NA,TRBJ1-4,CASSYRGNEKLFF
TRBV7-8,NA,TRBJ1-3,CASSFSQAAPIPSGNTIYF
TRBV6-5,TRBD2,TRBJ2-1,CASRTSGGANEQFF
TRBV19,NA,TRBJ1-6,CASSEGLDSPLHF
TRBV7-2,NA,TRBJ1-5,CASSADRSSNQPQHF
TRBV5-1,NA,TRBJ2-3,CASSRGLTDTQYF
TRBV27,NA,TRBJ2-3,CASSFTGSVKDTQYF
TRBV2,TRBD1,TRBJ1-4,CASSEDRGSEKLFF
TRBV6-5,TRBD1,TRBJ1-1,CASSSPRQGSGEAFF
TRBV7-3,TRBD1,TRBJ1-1,CASSLMDRAEAFF
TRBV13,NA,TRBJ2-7,CASSSGKSYYEQYF
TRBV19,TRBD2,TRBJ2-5,CASSISSGGPGETQYF
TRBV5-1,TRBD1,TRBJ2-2,CASCRDFGQGTGELFF
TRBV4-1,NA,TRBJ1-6,CASSQVGGQPLHF
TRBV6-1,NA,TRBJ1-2,CASSALFAANYGYTF
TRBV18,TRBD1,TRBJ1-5,CASSPGTGNQPQHF
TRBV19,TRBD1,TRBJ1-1,CASSMLTWRDRAKNTEAFF
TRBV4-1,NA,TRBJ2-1,CASSQGVRTYNEQFF
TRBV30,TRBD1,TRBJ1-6,CAWSVSNPGTGVSPLHF
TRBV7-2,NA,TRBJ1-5,CASSLDSGGPQPQHF
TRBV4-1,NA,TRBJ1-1,CASSQDMGRAHTEAFF
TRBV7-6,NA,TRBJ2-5,CASSFYPPGKETQYF
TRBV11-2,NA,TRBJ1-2,CASSLVGRVDYGYTF
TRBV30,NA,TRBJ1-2,CAWGQLQGYTF
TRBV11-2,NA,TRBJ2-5,CASRQTGVETQYF
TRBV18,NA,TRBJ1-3,CASSSGYGNTIYF
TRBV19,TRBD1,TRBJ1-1,CASSIDRGGGTEAFF
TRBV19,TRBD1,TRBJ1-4,CASRFATGDGKLFF
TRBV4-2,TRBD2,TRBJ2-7,CASSLVGTSGGISYEQYF
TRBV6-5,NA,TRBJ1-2,CASSSGEYYGYTF
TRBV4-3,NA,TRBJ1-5,CASSQDRDTNQPQHF
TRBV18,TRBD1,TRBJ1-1,CASSKQGLNTEAFF
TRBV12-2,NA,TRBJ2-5,CASRLGVPGETQYF
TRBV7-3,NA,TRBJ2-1,CASSPQFRTYNEQFF